Sequencing of this T cell receptor beta chain was carried out in a study of T cell responses to AZD1222 COVID-19 vaccine. Study-level information: Pooled together were second doses at about 4 or about 12 weeks. The study's findings and limits: The donors showed a predominance of white British ancestry and of females, with possible underestimation of clonal diversity. The study identified only six AZD1222 recipients as seropositive at baseline. After the peak T cell response, and only then, were repertoires sampled.

A remark on this clone: The target antigen is unknown.

The V gene's germline CDR1 is MGHRA and CDR2 YSYEKL. This CDR3 is 14 amino acids long. V was cut by 6 bases and J by 10 bases, with 19 bases left in between. The table came from immunoSEQ multiplex PCR; TCRdb's copy has only in-frame clones and leaves some out. The table includes fewer than 200,000 clones, just under 95% detected once. This clonotype was obtained from an adult in good health. V usage is TRBV4-1 and J usage is TRBJ2-1; D is undetermined. Sequenced here: peripheral blood, sampled on day 0 of AZD1222 vaccination. The CDR3 nucleotides are TGCGCCAGCAGTGGTGTAGGCCCAGACCGGGAGCAGTTCTTC. It specifies CASSGVGPDREQFF.